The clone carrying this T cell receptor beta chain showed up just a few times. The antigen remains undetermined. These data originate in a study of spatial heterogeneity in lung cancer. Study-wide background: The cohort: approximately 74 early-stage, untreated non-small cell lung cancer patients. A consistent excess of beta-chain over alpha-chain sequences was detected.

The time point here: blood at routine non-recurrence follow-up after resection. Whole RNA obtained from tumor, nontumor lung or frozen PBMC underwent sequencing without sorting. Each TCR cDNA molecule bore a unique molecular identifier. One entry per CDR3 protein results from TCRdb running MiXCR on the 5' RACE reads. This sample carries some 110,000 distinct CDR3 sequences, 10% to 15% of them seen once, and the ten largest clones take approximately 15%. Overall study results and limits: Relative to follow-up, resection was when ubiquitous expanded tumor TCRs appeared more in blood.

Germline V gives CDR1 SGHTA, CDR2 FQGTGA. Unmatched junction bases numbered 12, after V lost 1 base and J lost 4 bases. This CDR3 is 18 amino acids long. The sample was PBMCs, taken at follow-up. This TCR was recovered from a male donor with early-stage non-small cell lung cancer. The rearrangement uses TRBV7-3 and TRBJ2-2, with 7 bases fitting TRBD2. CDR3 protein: CASSLIAGGGGATGELFF. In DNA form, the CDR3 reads TGTGCCAGCAGCTTAATAGCCGGTGGCGGGGGAGCCACCGGGGAGCTGTTTTTT.